This T cell receptor (beta chain) was found in a study of shared clonotypes between healthy human individuals. The assay was carried out at the deep level. Assay: immunoSEQ multiplex PCR; the TCRdb copy retains only in-frame clones and omits some. The data show approximately 1.5 million clones, about 98.5% seen once. The CDR3 is made up of 11 amino acids. Trimming shortened V by 6 bases and J by 5 bases, and 10 bases separated the two germline ends. CDR1 is DFQATT, CDR2 SNEGSKA, per germline (reference sequence). The chain employs TRBV20-1 and TRBJ2-5, with no clear D. The sample was naive CD4+ T cells sorted from blood. Subset defined: CD45RA+ positively selected. This receptor was taken from a man aged 25 to 40 in good health. CDR3 region: CSARKGETQYF. CDR3 bases: TGCAGTGCCCGAAAGGGTGAGACCCAGTACTTC.